These 29 T cell receptor beta chains originate from one sample sequenced in a study of shared clonotypes between healthy human individuals. Sequencing was performed with immunoSEQ multiplex PCR; in TCRdb, only in-frame clones are kept and a portion is missing. The profile shows about 1.5 million clones, 95% to 99% of them singletons. Sequencing input: naive CD4+ T cells sorted from blood. The subset here: CD45RA+ positively selected. Every receptor here comes from a man under 40 in good health.

The chain has TRBV14 and TRBJ2-7; D gene unclear. V was cut by 1 base and J by 7 bases, with 14 bases left in between. CDR3 size: 14 residues. Germline V gene sequence: CDR1 SGHDN, CDR2 FVKESK. The CDR3: CASSQGEVPREQYF. The CDR3 bases are TGTGCCAGCAGCCAAGGCGAGGTTCCCAGAGAGCAGTACTTC.

To note about this clone: Other DNA sequences in this sample translate to the same CDR3. The chain couples TRBV5-1 to TRBJ2-7; 7 nucleotides line up with TRBD2. CDR1 and CDR2 from the germline V gene are SGHRS and YFSETQ. With V trimmed by 0 bases and J by 1 base, 4 bases remained unmatched. This CDR3 region has 15 residues. The CDR3 loop reads CASSLVGGGSYEQYF. CDR3 sequence (DNA): TGCGCCAGCAGCTTGGTAGGCGGGGGTTCCTACGAGCAGTACTTC.

The chain is built from TRBV18 and TRBJ1-2; 8 bases are shared with TRBD1. V lost 9 bases and J lost 5; bases outside the gene matches: 11. Germline V gives CDR1 KGHSH, CDR2 LQKENI. This CDR3 contains 14 residues. DNA of the CDR3: TGTGCCAGTGAAGCGCCCGGGACAGGATATGGCTACACCTTC. It codes for CASEAPGTGYGYTF.

The V call is TRBV14, the J call TRBJ2-3; D is uncertain. V lost 0 bases and J lost 6, with 13 bases in between. The germline gives CDR1 SGHDN, CDR2 FVKESK. The CDR3 spans 15 residues. The CDR3: CASSQDRAARDTQYF. DNA of the CDR3: TGTGCCAGCAGCCAAGATAGGGCCGCAAGGGATACGCAGTATTTT.

This chain joins TRBV5-1 and TRBJ2-2; D not resolved. The germline V gene encodes CDR1 SGHRS and CDR2 YFSETQ. The CDR3 is 13 amino acids. Trimming took off 4 bases at V and 3 bases at J, with 7 bases between the two ends. For the CDR3, the DNA is TGCGCCAGCAGCGCAGGACACACCGGGGAGCTGTTTTTT. Amino acids: CASSAGHTGELFF.

The V and J genes are TRBV7-3 and TRBJ2-7, with 7 positions matching TRBD2. The germline V gene has CDR1 SGHTA and CDR2 FQGTGA. This CDR3 is built from 13 residues. V dropped 0 bases and J dropped 7; count of bases not matched to a gene: 3. The CDR3 protein is CASSLTGGLEQYF. CDR3 DNA sequence: TGTGCCAGCAGCTTAACGGGAGGGCTTGAGCAGTACTTC.

This chain links TRBV2 with TRBJ2-6, with no clear D. Per germline, CDR1 SNHLY and CDR2 FYNNEI. CDR3 length equals 13 residues. Trimming took 8 bases from V and 2 from J, leaving 7 bases between them. The CDR3 sequence is CASSPPGANVLTF. The CDR3 DNA is TGTGCCAGCTCCCCCCCTGGGGCCAACGTCCTGACTTTC.

V is TRBV6-1 and J is TRBJ1-2; 7 bases agree with TRBD1. The CDR3 is made up of 14 amino acids. Losses at the gene ends were 6 bases for V and 10 bases for J; bases not matched to a gene: 14. Germline values: CDR1 MNHNS, CDR2 SASEGT. CDR3 region: CASRPIGQEFDYTF. The CDR3 bases are TGTGCCAGCAGGCCCATTGGACAGGAATTCGACTACACCTTC.

This chain joins TRBV14 and TRBJ2-5; the D gene is possibly TRBD2 (6 bases). Trimming stripped 4 bases from V and 2 bases from J, with 14 bases between. Per the germline V gene, CDR1 is SGHDN and CDR2 is FVKESK. The length of the CDR3 is 15 residues. The CDR3 DNA follows: TGTGCCAGCAGCCGATTTAGCGGTATTCAAGAGACCCAGTACTTC. It is translated as CASSRFSGIQETQYF.

The chain uses TRBV6-1 and TRBJ1-4; tentative D call: TRBD1 (5 bases). CDR1 and CDR2 (germline): MNHNS, SASEGT. Trimming removed 3 bases from V and 7 bases from J, with 9 bases in between. This CDR3 contains 13 residues. The CDR3 sequence: CASSDFGGEKLFF. DNA of the CDR3: TGTGCCAGCAGTGATTTCGGGGGTGAAAAACTGTTTTTT.

In this sample, this clone turned up once. The V and J genes are TRBV6-1 and TRBJ2-5, with D tentatively TRBD1 (5 bases). V lost 6 bases, J lost 3 bases, and 8 bases lay in between. This CDR3 contains 12 residues. Germline V CDR1 and CDR2: MNHNS, SASEGT. CDR3: CASRIREETQYF. The CDR3 DNA is TGTGCCAGCAGGATCAGGGAAGAGACCCAGTACTTC.

This clone was seen just once. The chain recombines TRBV7-2 with TRBJ2-7, with 11 positions matching TRBD2. V dropped 1 base and J dropped 5; count of bases not matched to a gene: 4. The CDR3 has 15 amino acids. CDR1 is SGHTA and CDR2 is FQGNSA in the germline V gene. DNA of the CDR3: TGTGCCAGCAGCTTAGTAGCGGGAGGGCCTCACGAGCAGTACTTC. Amino acid sequence: CASSLVAGGPHEQYF.

This rearrangement joins TRBV11-2 to TRBJ2-5; D call uncertain. The CDR3 is 12 residues long. Germline V CDR1 and CDR2: SGHAT, FQNNGV. Deletions cut 6 bases from V and 0 bases from J, with 5 bases between. The chain's CDR3 is CASSMNQETQYF. Written as DNA, the CDR3 is TGTGCCAGCAGTATGAACCAAGAGACCCAGTACTTC.

The V call is TRBV6-6, the J call TRBJ1-1, with 8 bases fitting TRBD1. Losses at the gene ends were 4 bases for V and 1 base for J; bases not matched to a gene: 5. CDR3 length: 15 amino acids. From germline, CDR1 is MNHNY and CDR2 SVGAGI (reference sequence). CDR3 nucleotide sequence: TGTGCCAGCAGTTTACAGGGGGTGGCGAACACTGAAGCTTTCTTT. It is translated as CASSLQGVANTEAFF.

The V call is TRBV9, the J call TRBJ2-1, with a tentative D call TRBD1 (6 bases). The CDR3 sequence is 15 residues long. With 3 bases removed from V and 4 bases from J, the gap between germline ends came to 14 bases. The germline CDR1 and CDR2 sequences are SGDLS and YYNGEE. This CDR3 is CASSEQGDHYNEQFF. The CDR3 DNA is TGTGCCAGCAGCGAACAGGGAGATCATTACAATGAGCAGTTCTTC. The full variable domain, rest sourced from reference TRBV9 and TRBJ2-1, is DSGVTQTPKHLITATGQRVTLRCSPRSGDLSVYWYQQSLDQGLQFLIQYYNGEERAKGNILERFSAQQFPDLHSELNLSSLELGDSALYFCASSEQGDHYNEQFFGPGTRLTVL.

The chain carries TRBV30 and TRBJ1-1; 8 bases map to TRBD1. The germline V gene has CDR1 GTSNPN and CDR2 SVGIG (reference sequence). The CDR3 extends over 14 amino acids. Trimming took 2 bases from V and 5 from J; bases not matched to a gene: 7. CDR3 sequence: CAWSRGQGRTEAFF. The CDR3, as DNA: TGTGCCTGGAGTCGAGGACAGGGTCGAACTGAAGCTTTCTTT.

The chain is built from TRBV7-2 and TRBJ2-7; 9 bases map to TRBD1. V shed 5 bases, J shed 7 bases, and the junction held 21 bases outside the gene matches. This CDR3 contains 18 residues. CDR1 is SGHTA, CDR2 FQGNSA, per germline. This CDR3 is CASSQAIDRDRVPREQYF. CDR3 coding DNA: TGTGCCAGCAGCCAGGCTATTGACCGGGACAGGGTTCCGCGGGAGCAGTACTTC.

The V gene is TRBV10-1, the J gene TRBJ2-3; 8 nucleotides line up with TRBD2. CDR1 WNHNN and CDR2 SYGVQD come from the germline V gene (reference sequence). V was pared by 2 bases and J by 5 bases, with 6 bases of the junction left unmatched. The CDR3 is 15 residues long. The CDR3 nucleotides read TGCGCCAGCAGTGAGGTATCAGCGGGAGTAGATACGCAGTATTTT. Encoded protein: CASSEVSAGVDTQYF.

V and J are TRBV5-1 and TRBJ1-3; D is possibly TRBD1 (5 bases). The CDR3 has 16 amino acids. The V end lost 3 bases, the J end lost 2 bases, and 15 bases lay between the germline ends. Germline V gene lookup returns CDR1 SGHRS and CDR2 YFSETQ. CDR3 in DNA: TGCGCCAGCAGCTCGTTAGGGGAGCCCACTGGAAACACCATATATTTT. It yields the protein CASSSLGEPTGNTIYF.

The rearrangement joins TRBV4-2 to TRBJ2-2; no reliable D call. CDR3 length equals 14 residues. Per the germline V gene, CDR1 is LGHNA and CDR2 is YNFKEQ. The ends were cut back, 0 bases at V and 5 bases at J, with 7 bases in the middle. The CDR3 DNA reads as TGTGCCAGCAGCCAAGATCCCGGAACCGGGGAGCTGTTTTTT. Translating gives CASSQDPGTGELFF.

Regarding this clone: This specimen includes other DNA sequences encoding the same CDR3. This chain links TRBV9 with TRBJ2-7; 7 nucleotides line up with TRBD2. Germline loops: CDR1 SGDLS, CDR2 YYNGEE. This CDR3 contains 14 residues. The V gene end was trimmed by 0 bases and the J gene end by 3 bases; junction bases not matched to a gene: 3. The CDR3 coding sequence is TGTGCCAGCAGCGTAGCTACGGGAGGCTACGAGCAGTACTTC. Protein sequence: CASSVATGGYEQYF.

Turning to this clone: Other nucleotide sequences from this sample produce the same CDR3. The chain has TRBV28 and TRBJ1-5, with D possibly matching TRBD1 (5 bases). The CDR3 spans 13 residues. CDR1 and CDR2 from the germline V gene are MDHEN and SYDVKM. V was cut by 2 bases and J by 6 bases, with 8 bases left in between. CDR3 region: CASSLLGGQPQHF. CDR3 DNA sequence: TGTGCCAGCAGTTTACTCGGGGGTCAGCCCCAGCATTTT.

J is TRBJ1-1 and V is TRBV7-2; D is uncertain. Trimming stripped 8 bases from V and 4 bases from J, with 20 bases between. CDR3 length equals 15 residues. The V gene's germline CDR1 is SGHTA and CDR2 FQGNSA. This CDR3 reads CASGIGRAAPTEAFF. The CDR3 nucleotides read TGTGCCAGCGGGATTGGAAGGGCCGCACCCACTGAAGCTTTCTTT. The full variable domain, with the rest looked up from reference TRBV7-2 and TRBJ1-1, is GAGVSQSPSNKVTEKGKDVELRCDPISGHTALYWYRQSLGQGLEFLIYFQGNSAPDKSGLPSDRFSAERTGGSVSTLTIQRTQQEDSAVYLCASGIGRAAPTEAFFGQGTRLTVV.

This chain links TRBV29-1 with TRBJ2-1; 7 bases agree with TRBD2. V lost 8 bases, J lost 0 bases, and 4 bases stayed unmatched. Per germline, CDR1 SQVTM and CDR2 ANQGSEA. CDR3 length: 13 residues. The CDR3 sequence is CSCSGRSYNEQFF. The CDR3 DNA follows: TGCAGCTGTAGCGGGCGCTCCTACAATGAGCAGTTCTTC.

The chain couples TRBV10-1 to TRBJ1-3; no definite D call. V gave up 0 bases and J gave up 5 bases, with 5 bases separating them. Germline V gene sequence: CDR1 WNHNN, CDR2 SYGVQD (reference sequence). This CDR3 is 13 amino acids long. The CDR3: CASSESRRNTIYF. CDR3 nucleotide sequence: TGCGCCAGCAGTGAGTCAAGGAGAAACACCATATATTTT.

The chain employs TRBV6-5 and TRBJ1-2, with TRBD1 matching over 7 bases. The CDR3 spans 13 residues. The trim removed 6 bases at V and 4 bases at J, leaving 5 bases unmatched. Germline V gene data show CDR1 as MNHEY and CDR2 as SVGAGI. The CDR3 bases are TGTGCCAGCAGGGGGACAGTACTCTATGGCTACACCTTC. It specifies CASRGTVLYGYTF.

The J gene is TRBJ1-2, the V gene TRBV6-5; the D gene is possibly TRBD1 (5 bases). V was cut by 6 bases and J by 2 bases, with 13 bases left in between. The CDR3 contains 14 residues. Germline CDR1 is MNHEY and CDR2 is SVGAGI. The CDR3 coding sequence is TGTGCCAGCAGCCTTCTCCAGGGAAACTATGGCTACACCTTC. Protein: CASSLLQGNYGYTF.

This chain connects TRBV5-4 to TRBJ2-2, with 11 bases identical to TRBD2. CDR3 length: 17 residues. V was clipped by 4 bases and J by 4 bases; unmatched bases: 9. Germline V gene data show CDR1 as SGHNT and CDR2 as YYREEE (reference sequence). The chain's CDR3 is CASSNILAGVFTGELFF. Written as DNA, the CDR3 is TGTGCCAGCAGCAATATACTAGCGGGAGTTTTCACCGGGGAGCTGTTTTTT.

V is TRBV30 and J is TRBJ2-3, with a possible D match to TRBD1 (7 bases). Trimming cost V 0 bases and J 4 bases, with 20 bases left between them. CDR3 size: 17 residues. Germline V lookup: CDR1 GTSNPN, CDR2 SVGIG (reference sequence). This CDR3 reads CAWSVGGQTLAPDTQYF. The CDR3 coding sequence is TGTGCCTGGAGTGTGGGGGGACAGACCCTCGCCCCAGATACGCAGTATTTT.